Each of the 4 T cell receptor beta chains below was sequenced from the same sample in a study of shared clonotypes between healthy human individuals. The assay was immunoSEQ multiplex PCR, and TCRdb's table has in-frame clones only and misses some. The sample lists 660,000 or so clones, approximately 96% occurring once. CD45RO-negative cells were positively selected for CCR7, leaving out terminally differentiated effector memory CD45RA+ cells. Sequencing input: naive CD8+ T cells sorted from blood. The source of these receptors is a woman aged 25 to 39 in good health.

The chain uses TRBV19 and TRBJ2-1; the match to TRBD2 covers 9 bases. The J segment lost 5 bases and the V segment lost 6 bases, leaving 5 bases of the junction unmatched. The CDR3 spans 14 residues. Germline CDR1 and CDR2: LNHDA and SQIVND (reference sequence). CDR3 loop: CASSPSGDHNEQFF. The CDR3, as DNA: TGTGCCAGTAGCCCTAGCGGGGATCACAATGAGCAGTTCTTC. Full variable domain (outside the CDR3, taken from reference TRBV19 and TRBJ2-1): DGGITQSPKYLFRKEGQNVTLSCEQNLNHDAMYWYRQDPGQGLRLIYYSQIVNDFQKGDIAEGYSVSREKKESFPLTVTSAQKNPTAFYLCASSPSGDHNEQFFGPGTRLTVL.

This sequence joins TRBV2 and TRBJ1-4; no reliable D call. CDR3 length: 12 residues. Between the trimmed V and J ends, which lost 1 base and 8 bases, there was a span of 5 bases. Germline V lookup: CDR1 SNHLY, CDR2 FYNNEI. The CDR3: CASSEDWEKLFF. The CDR3 DNA is TGTGCCAGCAGTGAAGATTGGGAAAAACTGTTTTTT.

The V call is TRBV19, the J call TRBJ2-7, with TRBD2 identical over 9 bases. Germline CDR1 and CDR2: LNHDA and SQIVND (reference sequence). The CDR3 consists of 15 residues. J lost 4 bases, V lost 3 bases, and 7 bases had no gene match. DNA for the CDR3: TGTGCCAGTAGTATGATCGCGGGAGGGTTATACGAGCAGTACTTC. This gives the protein CASSMIAGGLYEQYF.

The gene calls are TRBV5-1 and TRBJ2-5; 11 bases agree with TRBD1. The germline V gene has CDR1 SGHRS and CDR2 YFSETQ. V trimming: 4 bases; J trimming: 4 bases; junction bases outside the gene matches: 6. The CDR3 is 15 residues long. The CDR3 reads CASSPGQGAGETQYF. The CDR3, as DNA: TGCGCCAGCAGCCCTGGACAGGGGGCGGGAGAGACCCAGTACTTC.